These T cell receptor beta chains were read from a single sample in a study of regulatory T cells in long-lasting Graves disease. Via MiXCR, TCRdb re-called the multiplex PCR reads, giving one row per CDR3 protein. The sample holds approximately 500,000 distinct CDR3 sequences, 20% to 25% seen once. The source material was peripheral blood mononuclear cells (PBMCs), sampled when the disease was refractory, from a patient treated with antithyroid drugs. These receptors were obtained from a female donor with Graves disease. CDR3s include the opening cysteine and the closing phenylalanine or tryptophan. A D gene is named only where the DNA matches it firmly.

J gene | V gene | D gene | CDR3 protein
TRBJ2-7 | TRBV19 | - | CASSLSSFSYEQYF
TRBJ2-7 | TRBV7-2 | - | CASSRGYEQYF
TRBJ1-1 | TRBV20-1 | - | CSARGISMNTEAFF
TRBJ1-3 | TRBV2 | - | CASSGDKGFSGNTIYF
TRBJ2-1 | TRBV20-1 | - | CSAPFAGGTGINEQFF
TRBJ1-2 | TRBV6-1 | TRBD1 | CASRVDRGTNYGYTF
TRBJ1-1 | TRBV6-9 | - | CASSFLGGENTEAFF
TRBJ1-3 | TRBV28 | - | CASSFSGRRNTIYF
TRBJ1-2 | TRBV7-8 | - | CASSPSAGLDYGYTF
- | TRBV6-1 | TRBD2 | CASSDEGWGASGDNEQFF
TRBJ2-7 | TRBV27 | - | CASSLRVWQEGARTYEQYF
TRBJ2-4 | TRBV29-1 | - | CSVAPGAAKNIQYF
TRBJ2-7 | TRBV13 | TRBD1 | CASSQKDRGLNSYEQYF
TRBJ2-7 | TRBV15 | - | CATSGQGRDFYEQYF
TRBJ2-3 | TRBV7-2 | - | CASSHGGFTDTQYF
TRBJ2-7 | TRBV28 | TRBD2 | CASSQVGSGGAKQYF
TRBJ1-2 | TRBV7-3 | - | CASSTDQVVGYTF
TRBJ1-1 | TRBV7-2 | - | CASSSLGLGNTEAFF
TRBJ1-1 | TRBV28 | - | CASSLRGFSTEAFF
TRBJ2-5 | TRBV7-2 | - | CASFFPWQEETQYF
TRBJ2-7 | TRBV6-5 | - | CASSYGAAKNEQYF
TRBJ1-2 | TRBV19 | - | CASSIAAFGYTF
TRBJ1-1 | TRBV5-1 | - | CASSPGQGSKAFF
TRBJ1-1 | TRBV3-1 | - | CASSIMNTEAFF
TRBJ1-1 | TRBV7-9 | - | CASSSRQHPEAFF
TRBJ1-2 | TRBV12-3/TRBV12-4 | TRBD1 | CASSLRQGDDGYTF
TRBJ2-7 | TRBV7-9 | - | CASSFARNSYEQYF
TRBJ2-2 | TRBV7-9 | - | CASSLYADTGELSF
TRBJ1-1 | TRBV6-5 | TRBD1 | CASSYDGTGEAFF
TRBJ1-2 | TRBV14 | - | CASSQVDSYGYTF
TRBJ2-3 | TRBV28 | TRBD2 | CASSLRTRPTDTQYF
TRBJ2-5 | TRBV6-1 | - | CASSEDHTQGTQYF
TRBJ2-4 | TRBV28 | - | CASSLPGLKNIQYF
TRBJ1-1 | TRBV5-1 | - | CASSLMGTSMNTEAFF
TRBJ2-7 | TRBV6-5 | - | CASSYTEQYF
TRBJ2-5 | TRBV11-3 | - | CASSRGVGETQYF
TRBJ1-2 | TRBV6-1 | - | CASSAGGLYVGGGYTF
TRBJ2-2 | TRBV7-3 | - | CASSTYTGELFF
TRBJ1-5 | TRBV18 | - | CASSRGSDQPQHF
TRBJ2-7 | TRBV28 | - | CASSWRVRAHEQYF
TRBJ1-5 | TRBV28 | - | CASSRGEEPQHF
TRBJ1-3 | TRBV9 | - | CASSVNPDGVSGNTIYF
TRBJ1-1 | TRBV3-1 | - | CASSPTGTRAEAFF
TRBJ2-3 | TRBV10-3 | TRBD2 | CAIKPGGVIDTQYF
TRBJ2-7 | TRBV6-2/TRBV6-3 | - | CASSYSQREWGHEQYF
TRBJ1-2 | TRBV4-1 | TRBD1 | CASSQLRGIQGFAGYTF
TRBJ2-2 | TRBV7-2 | - | CASSSATENTGELFF
TRBJ2-7 | TRBV11-1 | - | CASSLSAANEQYF
TRBJ2-4 | TRBV7-2 | - | CASSLPRGGAVAKNIQYF
TRBJ1-2 | TRBV28 | - | CASLGGAEAWSGYTF
TRBJ1-2 | TRBV4-1 | - | CASSHLPAGTKYGYTF
TRBJ1-6 | TRBV19 | - | CASSDRTINSPLHF
TRBJ2-5 | TRBV6-1 | TRBD2 | CASSETPSGGETQYF
TRBJ1-2 | TRBV12-3/TRBV12-4 | TRBD1 | CASSPNPGQGYGYTF
TRBJ2-7 | TRBV20-1 | - | CSARLDPAGSAYEQYF
TRBJ1-4 | TRBV3-1 | TRBD1 | CASSPDRGRTNEKLFF
TRBJ2-6 | TRBV18 | TRBD1 | CASSPPGTVVGANVLTF
TRBJ1-1 | TRBV5-1 | - | CASSLVGGATEAFF
TRBJ1-2 | TRBV2 | - | CASTRGGYGYTF